This TCR beta chain was identified during a study of blood T cell repertoires in COVID-19. Overall study context: COVID-19 samples from acute and convalescent phases originated in the United States, Italy and Spain.

The protocol was immunoSEQ multiplex PCR, while the TCRdb copy is restricted to in-frame clones and leaves out a portion. In the table there are 150,000 to 200,000 clones, 80% to 90% of which are singletons. This clone was seen a single time. With 7 bases removed from V and 5 bases from J, the gap between germline ends came to 8 bases. Germline V CDR1 and CDR2: MNHEY, SVGAGI. The CDR3 is made up of 12 amino acids. The source is a woman in her 70s who had recovered from COVID-19. V usage is TRBV6-5 and J usage is TRBJ1-4, with a tentative D call TRBD1 (6 bases). The material sequenced was peripheral blood. This CDR3 reads CASKQGNEKLFF. Written as DNA, the CDR3 is TGTGCCAGCAAGCAGGGGAATGAAAAACTGTTTTTT.